This T cell receptor (beta chain) comes out of a study of regulatory T cells in long-lasting Graves disease. Study information: To qualify as persistent, Graves' disease required over 5 years of antithyroid drugs with positive TSH receptor antibodies.

For TCR beta, libraries came from iRepertoire HTBI primers and Arm-PCR of CDR3 regions. TCRdb re-called the multiplex PCR reads through MiXCR, storing one row per CDR3 protein. The sample lists 700,000 or so distinct CDR3 sequences; approximately 31% were seen once. With respect to this clonotype: Antigen: not known.

General study points: TRBV28, TRBJ1-2 and TRBJ2-5 emerged as the favored segments in persistent disease.

Specified time point: persistent/refractory GD, antithyroid drugs over 5 years with positive TRAb. The authors made the TCR library using RNA they extracted from PBMCs. V was trimmed by 4 bases and J by 0 bases, leaving 10 bases between them. This CDR3 is built from 14 residues. CDR1 and CDR2 (germline): SQVTM, ANQGSEA. The sequencing used peripheral blood mononuclear cells (PBMCs), collected when the disease was refractory, from a patient treated with antithyroid drugs. The gene calls are TRBV29-1 and TRBJ1-3; D remains ambiguous. This clonotype was obtained from a female donor with Graves disease. The chain's CDR3 is CSVANRLSGNTIYF. In DNA form, the CDR3 reads TGCAGCGTTGCAAACCGACTCTCTGGAAACACCATATATTTT.